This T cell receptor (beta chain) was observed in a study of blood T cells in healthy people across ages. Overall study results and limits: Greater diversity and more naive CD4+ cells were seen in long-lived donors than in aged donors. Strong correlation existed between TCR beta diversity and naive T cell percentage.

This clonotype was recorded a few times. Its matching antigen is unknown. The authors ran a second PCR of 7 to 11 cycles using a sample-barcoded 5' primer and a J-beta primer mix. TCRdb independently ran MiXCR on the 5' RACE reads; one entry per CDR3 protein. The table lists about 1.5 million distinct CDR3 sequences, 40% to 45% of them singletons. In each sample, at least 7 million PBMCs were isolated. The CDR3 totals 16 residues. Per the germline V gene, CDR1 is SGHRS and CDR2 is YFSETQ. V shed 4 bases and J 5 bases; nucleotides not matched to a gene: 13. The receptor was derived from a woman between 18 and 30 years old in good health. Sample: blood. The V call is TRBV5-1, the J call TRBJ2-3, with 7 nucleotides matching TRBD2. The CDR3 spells CASSLLGRESRDTQYF. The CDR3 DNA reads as TGCGCCAGCAGCCTCCTAGGGCGGGAGAGCCGAGATACGCAGTATTTT.